This TCR beta chain derives from a study of OX40 agonist ivuxolimab in advanced cancers. Some clones are missing from TCRdb's copy, which holds only in-frame ones; the method was immunoSEQ multiplex PCR. The sample lists 20,000 to 30,000 clones, approximately 80% occurring once. The origin of this receptor is an adult with an advanced solid tumor such as melanoma, head and neck, liver or kidney cancer. The sample was CD4+ or CD8+ T cells sorted from blood, taken in a trial of the OX40 agonist ivuxolimab.

The CDR3 is CASSGASGAGDTQYF. The CDR3 DNA sequence: TGCGCCAGCAGTGGTGCTAGCGGGGCGGGAGATACGCAGTATTTT. This rearrangement joins TRBV10-2 to TRBJ2-3; 9 bases align to TRBD2. CDR3 length: 15 residues. The V gene end was trimmed by 4 bases and the J gene end by 5 bases; junction bases not matched to a gene: 7. The germline gives CDR1 WSHSY, CDR2 SAAADI.